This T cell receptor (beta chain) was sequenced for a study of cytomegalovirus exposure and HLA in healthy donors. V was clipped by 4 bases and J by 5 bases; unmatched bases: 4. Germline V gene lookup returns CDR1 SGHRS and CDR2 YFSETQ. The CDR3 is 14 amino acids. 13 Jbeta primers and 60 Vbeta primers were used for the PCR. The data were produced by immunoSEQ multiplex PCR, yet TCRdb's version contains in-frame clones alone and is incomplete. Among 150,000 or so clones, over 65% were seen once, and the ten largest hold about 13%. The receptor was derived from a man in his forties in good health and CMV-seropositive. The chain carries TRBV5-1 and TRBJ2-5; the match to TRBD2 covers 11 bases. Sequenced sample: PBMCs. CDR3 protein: CASSVSGRGETQYF. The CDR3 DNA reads TGCGCCAGCAGCGTTAGCGGGAGGGGGGAGACCCAGTACTTC.